This T cell receptor beta chain emerged from a study of blood T cell repertoires in COVID-19. About the study: Sites in the United States, Italy and Spain provided acute and convalescent COVID-19 samples. T cells, B-cell-depleted T cells, or PBMCs provided the cDNA or gDNA that served as material.

The CDR3 is made up of 16 amino acids. Germline-derived CDR1 and CDR2 are MNHEY and SMNVEV (reference sequence). Trimming took 8 bases from V and 4 from J, leaving 20 bases between them. How the authors handled the data: Amplification of reference gene primers was used by the study to estimate nucleated cell counts. Generated by immunoSEQ multiplex PCR, the TCRdb table keeps only in-frame clones and is missing some. V, J and clone size were drawn from that table, and D and trimming were deduced from the DNA. The sample records 99,000 or so clones, over 65% being singletons. Sequencing input: peripheral blood. The genes are TRBV27 and TRBJ2-2; D uncertain. This TCR was recovered from a man in his sixties with acute or convalescent COVID-19. This CDR3 reads CASPRVHSPTTGELFF. Written as DNA, the CDR3 is TGTGCCAGCCCTCGGGTGCATAGCCCCACCACCGGGGAGCTGTTTTTT.